This T cell receptor (beta chain) was documented in a study of blood T cell repertoires in COVID-19. For the study at large: Both acute and convalescent COVID-19 samples were obtained from the United States, Italy and Spain. T cells, B-cell-depleted T cells, or PBMCs supplied cDNA or gDNA.

In the authors' workflow: Amplifying reference gene primers gave estimates of nucleated cell counts. Assay used: immunoSEQ multiplex PCR; TCRdb lists only in-frame clones, some missing. For V, J and clone size, that table is used; D and trimming come from the DNA. The table shows about 210,000 clones, with 85% to 90% occurring only once. The sequence was collected from a man aged 60 to 75 with acute or convalescent COVID-19. The sequenced sample was peripheral blood.

CDR3 loop: CASSPWDRSNEKLFF. The CDR3 DNA reads TGCGCCAGCAGCCCCTGGGACAGGTCTAATGAAAAACTGTTTTTT. The chain has TRBV5-1 and TRBJ1-4; 8 nucleotides align to TRBD1. Looked up from germline, CDR1 is SGHRS and CDR2 is YFSETQ. CDR3 size: 15 residues. V shed 4 bases and J 3 bases; nucleotides not matched to a gene: 5.